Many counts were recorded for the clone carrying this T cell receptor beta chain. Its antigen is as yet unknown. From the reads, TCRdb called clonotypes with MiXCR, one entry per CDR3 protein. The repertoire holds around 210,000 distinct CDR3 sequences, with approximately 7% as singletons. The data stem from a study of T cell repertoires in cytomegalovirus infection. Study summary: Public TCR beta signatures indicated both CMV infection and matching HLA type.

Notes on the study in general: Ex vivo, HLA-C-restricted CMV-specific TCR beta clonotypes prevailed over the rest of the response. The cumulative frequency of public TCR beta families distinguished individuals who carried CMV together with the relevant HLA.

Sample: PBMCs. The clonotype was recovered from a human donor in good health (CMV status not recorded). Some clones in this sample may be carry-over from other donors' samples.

CDR3 bases: TGTGCCAGCAGCCCCCGCCTGGGGGGGGGCGGGGAGACCCAGTACTTC. It is translated as CASSPRLGGGGETQYF. This chain links TRBV7-2 with TRBJ2-5, with a possible D match to TRBD2 (7 bases). CDR1 SGHTA and CDR2 FQGNSA come from the germline V gene. This CDR3 is 16 amino acids long. V shed 5 bases and J shed 5 bases, with 21 bases lying between them.